This T cell receptor beta chain emerged from a study of shared clonotypes between healthy human individuals. In the naive CD8 group, cells lacked CD45RO and were positively selected for CCR7, so terminally differentiated effector memory CD45RA+ cells were left out. Using approximately 200 ng DNA, roughly 33,000 T cell genomes, the sorted-subset replicate PCRs were run. TCRdb's copy holds only in-frame clones and misses some; the assay was immunoSEQ multiplex PCR. The repertoire holds fewer than 700,000 clones, with 90% to 95% as singletons. The V gene lost 6 bases and the J gene lost 0 bases, with 23 bases spanning the gap. The CDR3 extends over 17 amino acids. From germline, CDR1 is SQVTM and CDR2 ANQGSEA.

Sequenced: naive CD8+ T cells sorted from blood. V and J are TRBV29-1 and TRBJ1-1, with a tentative D call TRBD1 (6 bases). The clonotype originates from a woman in her thirties in good health. CDR3 protein: CSVEGIQGFSMNTEAFF. For the CDR3, the DNA is TGCAGCGTGGAGGGGATCCAGGGGTTCTCAATGAACACTGAAGCTTTCTTT.